The 8 T cell receptor beta chains in this list originate from one sample, sequenced in a study of cytomegalovirus exposure and HLA in healthy donors. Using immunoSEQ multiplex PCR, the repertoire was profiled, and TCRdb retains in-frame clones only, with some absent. The data contain approximately 200,000 clones, 85% to 90% of them singletons. Sequencing was performed on PBMCs. The source of these receptors is a woman under 30 in good health and CMV-seronegative.

This clone was recorded once. V usage is TRBV7-2 and J usage is TRBJ2-5; tentative D call: TRBD2 (6 bases). This CDR3 spans 15 amino acids. Trimming pared 2 bases from V and 5 bases from J, leaving 15 bases between. The germline V gene has CDR1 SGHTA and CDR2 FQGNSA. CDR3 nucleotides: TGTGCCAGCAGCTTATCGGCGGGCCGGGGGGAGACCCAGTACTTC. Protein product: CASSLSAGRGETQYF.

The rearrangement uses TRBV4-2 and TRBJ1-1; the D is unclear. The CDR3 has 14 residues. V was cut by 0 bases and J by 4 bases, with 9 bases left in between. Germline V gives CDR1 LGHNA, CDR2 YNFKEQ. The CDR3 spells CASSQDGEGTEAFF. For the CDR3, the DNA is TGTGCCAGCAGCCAAGATGGTGAGGGCACTGAAGCTTTCTTT.

V is TRBV18 and J is TRBJ2-7, with TRBD2 identical over 13 bases. J was trimmed by 2 bases and V by 3 bases; bases with no gene match: 10. This CDR3 spans 18 amino acids. Germline V CDR1 and CDR2: KGHSH, LQKENI. CDR3 DNA: TGTGCCAGCTCACCGGGACTAGCGGGAATGAGAACAGCCTACGAGCAGTACTTC. Its protein is CASSPGLAGMRTAYEQYF.

This chain connects TRBV5-5 to TRBJ2-7; maybe TRBD1 (6 bases). CDR3 size: 15 residues. Germline assignment: CDR1 SGHKS and CDR2 YYEKEE (reference sequence). Trimming took off 3 bases at V and 1 base at J, with 14 bases between the two ends. CDR3 protein: CASSYHRDPSYEQYF. In nucleotides, the CDR3 is TGTGCCAGCAGCTACCACAGGGACCCTTCCTACGAGCAGTACTTC.

The gene calls are TRBV4-2 and TRBJ2-3; D gene ambiguous. Germline V lookup: CDR1 LGHNA, CDR2 YNFKEQ. The CDR3 runs 14 residues. The V end was cut by 1 base, the J end by 1 base, with 6 bases between. CDR3 region: CASSQGQRTDTQYF. The CDR3 DNA sequence: TGTGCCAGCAGCCAAGGACAACGCACAGATACGCAGTATTTT.

The chain combines TRBV9 with TRBJ1-3; 9 positions agree with TRBD1. Looked up from germline, CDR1 is SGDLS and CDR2 is YYNGEE. This CDR3 region has 17 residues. The V segment lost 2 bases and the J segment 1 base; nucleotides outside the gene matches: 7. Here the CDR3 reads CASSVGTGSRSGNTIYF. CDR3 in DNA: TGTGCCAGCAGCGTGGGGACAGGGAGTAGGTCTGGAAACACCATATATTTT.

The chain employs TRBV4-2 and TRBJ2-6, with TRBD1 matching over 10 bases. Germline assignment: CDR1 LGHNA and CDR2 YNFKEQ. Losses at the gene ends were 4 bases for V and 0 bases for J; bases not matched to a gene: 9. This CDR3 is built from 19 residues. CDR3 in amino acids: CASSPQHGTGVSGANVLTF. As DNA, the CDR3 is TGTGCCAGCAGCCCCCAGCACGGGACAGGGGTCTCTGGGGCCAACGTCCTGACTTTC.

The chain's CDR3 is CASSYEGVSYEQYF. Written as DNA, the CDR3 is TGTGCCAGCAGCTACGAAGGGGTGTCCTACGAGCAGTACTTC. The V call is TRBV5-4, the J call TRBJ2-7; possible D gene TRBD1, 5 bases. The CDR3 length is 14 residues. CDR1 is SGHNT and CDR2 is YYREEE in the germline V gene (reference sequence). The V end lost 3 bases, the J end lost 1 base, and 11 bases lay between the germline ends.